Here is one T cell receptor (beta chain) with its context. The CDR3 totals 13 residues. The source of the sample is a study of cytomegalovirus exposure and HLA in healthy donors. It was with 60 Vbeta and 13 Jbeta primers that the PCR ran. Only in-frame clones appear in the TCRdb table, and some are missing; sequencing was by immunoSEQ multiplex PCR. The sample contains about 120,000 clones, 74% of which appear only once. The clonotype comes from a man aged 25 to 45 in good health and CMV-seropositive. Sequencing was done on a sample of PBMCs. The chain couples TRBV21-1 to TRBJ1-3. TRBV21-1 is a listed pseudogene. In DNA, the CDR3 is TGTGCCAGCAGCAAGAGCTCTGGAAACACCATATATTTT. Amino acids: CASSKSSGNTIYF.